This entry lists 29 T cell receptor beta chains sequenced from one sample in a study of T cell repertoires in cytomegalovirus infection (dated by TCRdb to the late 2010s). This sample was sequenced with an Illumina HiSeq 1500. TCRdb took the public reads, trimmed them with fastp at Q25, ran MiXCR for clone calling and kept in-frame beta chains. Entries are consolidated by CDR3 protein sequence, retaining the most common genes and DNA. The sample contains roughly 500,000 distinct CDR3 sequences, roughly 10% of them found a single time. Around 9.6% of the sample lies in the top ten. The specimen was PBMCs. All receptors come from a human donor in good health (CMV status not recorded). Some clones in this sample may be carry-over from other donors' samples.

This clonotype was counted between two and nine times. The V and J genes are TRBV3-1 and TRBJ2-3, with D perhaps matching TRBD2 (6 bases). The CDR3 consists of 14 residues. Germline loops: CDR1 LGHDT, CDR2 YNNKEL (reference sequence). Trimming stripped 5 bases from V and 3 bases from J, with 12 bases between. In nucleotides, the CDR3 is TGTGCCAGCAGCTTGGTAGCGGCTACAGATACGCAGTATTTT. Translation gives CASSLVAATDTQYF.

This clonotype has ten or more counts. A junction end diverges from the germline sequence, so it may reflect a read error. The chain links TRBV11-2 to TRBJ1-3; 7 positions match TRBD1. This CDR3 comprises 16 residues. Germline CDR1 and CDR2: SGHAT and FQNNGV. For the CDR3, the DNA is TGTGCCAGCAGCATAGACAGGGCGGAATTTGGAAACACCATATATTTT. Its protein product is CASSIDRAEFGNTIYF.

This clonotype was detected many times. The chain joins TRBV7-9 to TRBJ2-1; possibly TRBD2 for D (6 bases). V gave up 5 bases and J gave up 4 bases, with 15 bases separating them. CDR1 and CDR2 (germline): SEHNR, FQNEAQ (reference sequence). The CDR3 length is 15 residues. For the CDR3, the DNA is TGTGCCAGCAGCCTCAGACTAGGGACTTACAATGAGCAGTTCTTC. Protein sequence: CASSLRLGTYNEQFF.

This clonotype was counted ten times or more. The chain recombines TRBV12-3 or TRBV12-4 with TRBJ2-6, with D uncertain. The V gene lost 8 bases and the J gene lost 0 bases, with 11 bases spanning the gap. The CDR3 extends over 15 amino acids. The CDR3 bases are TGTGCCAGCCGCCCCCCGGGCTCTGGGGCCAACGTCCTGACTTTC. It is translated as CASRPPGSGANVLTF.

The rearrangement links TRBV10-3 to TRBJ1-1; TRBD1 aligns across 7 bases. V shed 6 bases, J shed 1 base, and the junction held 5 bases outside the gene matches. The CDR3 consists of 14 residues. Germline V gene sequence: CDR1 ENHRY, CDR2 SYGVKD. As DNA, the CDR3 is TGTGCCATCAGGGAAAGGGACAGGAACACTGAAGCTTTCTTT. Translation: CAIRERDRNTEAFF.

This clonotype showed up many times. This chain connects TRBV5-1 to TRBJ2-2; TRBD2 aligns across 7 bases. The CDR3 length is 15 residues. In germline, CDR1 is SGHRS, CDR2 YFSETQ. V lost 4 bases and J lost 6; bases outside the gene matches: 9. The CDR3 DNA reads TGCGCCAGCAGCGGCCCCGGGACTACCTCCGGGGAGCTGTTTTTT. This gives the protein CASSGPGTTSGELFF.

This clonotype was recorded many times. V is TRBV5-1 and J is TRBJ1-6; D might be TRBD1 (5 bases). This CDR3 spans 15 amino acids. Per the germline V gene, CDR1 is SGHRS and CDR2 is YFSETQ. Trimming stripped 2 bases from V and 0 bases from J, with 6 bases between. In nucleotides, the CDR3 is TGCGCCAGCAGCTTCGACAGCTCCTATAATTCACCCCTCCACTTT. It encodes CASSFDSSYNSPLHF.

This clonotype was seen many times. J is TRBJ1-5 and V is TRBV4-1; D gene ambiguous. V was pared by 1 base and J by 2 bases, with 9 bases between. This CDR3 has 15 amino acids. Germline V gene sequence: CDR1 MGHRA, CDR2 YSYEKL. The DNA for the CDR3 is TGCGCCAGCAGCCAAGGCCTCGGGGGCAATCAGCCCCAGCATTTT. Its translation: CASSQGLGGNQPQHF.

CDR3 DNA: TGTGCCAGTACCCCCAACGCGGCGGGGCCCTACAATGAGCAGTTCTTC. Amino acids: CASTPNAAGPYNEQFF. This sequence joins TRBV19 and TRBJ2-1, with D perhaps TRBD2 (6 bases). From germline, CDR1 is LNHDA and CDR2 SQIVND (reference sequence). The CDR3 is 16 amino acids. V lost 7 bases to trimming and J lost 2 bases, with 18 bases between them.

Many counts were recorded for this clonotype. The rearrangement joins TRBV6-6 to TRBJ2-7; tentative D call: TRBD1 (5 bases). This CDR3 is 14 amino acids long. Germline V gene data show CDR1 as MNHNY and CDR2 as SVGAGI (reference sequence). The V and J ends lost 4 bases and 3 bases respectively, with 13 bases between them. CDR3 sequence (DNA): TGTGCCAGCAGTTCGCTTGGGGCGGTCTACGAGCAGTACTTC. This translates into CASSSLGAVYEQYF.

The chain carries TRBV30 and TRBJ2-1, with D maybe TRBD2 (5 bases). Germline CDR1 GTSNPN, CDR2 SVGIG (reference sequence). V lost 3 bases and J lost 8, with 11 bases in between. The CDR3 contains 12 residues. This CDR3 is CAWRGSGDEQFF. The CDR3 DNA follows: TGTGCCTGGAGAGGGAGCGGCGATGAGCAGTTCTTC.

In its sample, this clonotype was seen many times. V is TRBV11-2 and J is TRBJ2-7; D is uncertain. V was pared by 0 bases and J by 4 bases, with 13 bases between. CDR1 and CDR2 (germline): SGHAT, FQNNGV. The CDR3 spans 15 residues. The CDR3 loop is CASSLEPPSYYEQYF. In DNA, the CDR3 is TGTGCCAGCAGCTTAGAGCCCCCTAGTTATTACGAGCAGTACTTC.

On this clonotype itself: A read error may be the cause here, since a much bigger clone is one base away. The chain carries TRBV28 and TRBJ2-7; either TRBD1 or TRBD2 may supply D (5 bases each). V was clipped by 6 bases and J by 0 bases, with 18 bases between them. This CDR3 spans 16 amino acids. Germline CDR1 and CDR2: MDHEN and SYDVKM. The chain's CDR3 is CASSLSGTFRSYEQYF. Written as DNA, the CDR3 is TGTGCCAGCAGCTTGTCGGGGACCTTTCGCTCCTACGAGCAGTACTTC.

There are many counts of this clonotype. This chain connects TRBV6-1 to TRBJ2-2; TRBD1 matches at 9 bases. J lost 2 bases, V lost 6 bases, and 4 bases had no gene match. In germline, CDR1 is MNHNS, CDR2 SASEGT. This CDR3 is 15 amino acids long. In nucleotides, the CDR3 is TGTGCCAGCAGCTACAGGGGGCTTAACACCGGGGAGCTGTTTTTT. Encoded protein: CASSYRGLNTGELFF.

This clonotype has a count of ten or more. The CDR3 loop is CASSRTGDQPQHF. The DNA for the CDR3 is TGTGCCAGCAGCAGGACAGGAGATCAGCCCCAGCATTTT. The chain is built from TRBV7-3 and TRBJ1-5, with 7 nucleotides matching TRBD1. V was pared by 5 bases and J by 5 bases, with 3 bases of the junction left unmatched. Germline assignment: CDR1 SGHTA and CDR2 FQGTGA. The CDR3 is 13 residues long.

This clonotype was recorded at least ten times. The DNA of the CDR3 is TGTGCCAGCAGCTCATTCTCTGGAAACACCATATATTTT. Translation gives CASSSFSGNTIYF. The genes are TRBV12-3 or TRBV12-4 and TRBJ1-3; no firm D call. This CDR3 has 13 residues. V was shortened by 6 bases and J by 0 bases, with 6 bases between the two germline ends.

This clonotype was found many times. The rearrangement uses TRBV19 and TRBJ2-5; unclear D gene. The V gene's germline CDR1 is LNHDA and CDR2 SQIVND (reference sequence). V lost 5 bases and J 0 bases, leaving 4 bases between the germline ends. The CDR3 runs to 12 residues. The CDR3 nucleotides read TGTGCCAGTAGTGCGTACCAAGAGACCCAGTACTTC. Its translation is CASSAYQETQYF.

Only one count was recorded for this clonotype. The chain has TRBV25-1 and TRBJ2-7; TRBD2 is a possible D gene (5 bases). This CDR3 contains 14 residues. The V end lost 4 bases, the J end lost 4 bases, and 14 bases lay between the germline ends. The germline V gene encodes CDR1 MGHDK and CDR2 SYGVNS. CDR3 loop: CASSGVTREYEQYF. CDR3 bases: TGTGCCAGCAGTGGTGTAACGAGGGAGTACGAGCAGTACTTC.

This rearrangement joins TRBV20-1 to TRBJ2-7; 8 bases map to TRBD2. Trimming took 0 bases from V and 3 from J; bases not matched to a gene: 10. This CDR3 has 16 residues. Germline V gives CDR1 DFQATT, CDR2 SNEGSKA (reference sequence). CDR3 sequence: CSARDLKVAGSYEQYF. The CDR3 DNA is TGCAGTGCTAGAGATCTTAAGGTAGCGGGGAGCTACGAGCAGTACTTC.

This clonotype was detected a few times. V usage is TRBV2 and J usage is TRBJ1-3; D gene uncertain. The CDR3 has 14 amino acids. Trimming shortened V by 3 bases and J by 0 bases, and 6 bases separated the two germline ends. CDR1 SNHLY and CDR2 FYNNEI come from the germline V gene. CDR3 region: CASSDPRSGNTIYF. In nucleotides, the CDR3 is TGTGCCAGCAGTGACCCCCGCTCTGGAAACACCATATATTTT. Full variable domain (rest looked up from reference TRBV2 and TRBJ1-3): EPEVTQTPSHQVTQMGQEVILRCVPISNHLYFYWYRQILGQKVEFLVSFYNNEISEKSEIFDDQFSVERPDGSNFTLKIRSTKLEDSAMYFCASSDPRSGNTIYFGEGSWLTVV.

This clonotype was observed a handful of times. CDR3 DNA sequence: TGTGCCAGTAACACTGACAGGGGAAATTCACCCCTCCACTTT. Its protein is CASNTDRGNSPLHF. The chain joins TRBV19 to TRBJ1-6; 8 bases line up with TRBD1. V was pared by 7 bases and J by 7 bases, with 6 bases of the junction left unmatched. Looked up from germline, CDR1 is LNHDA and CDR2 is SQIVND (reference sequence). This CDR3 region has 14 residues.

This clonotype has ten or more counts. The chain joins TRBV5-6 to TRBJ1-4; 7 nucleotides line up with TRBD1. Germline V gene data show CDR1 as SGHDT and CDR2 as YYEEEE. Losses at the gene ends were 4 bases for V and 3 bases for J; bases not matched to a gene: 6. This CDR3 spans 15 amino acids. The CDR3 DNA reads TGTGCCAGCAGCCGGGGGACAGTTTCTAATGAAAAACTGTTTTTT. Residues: CASSRGTVSNEKLFF.

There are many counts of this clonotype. CDR3: CASSLGDRTNTGELFF. In DNA, the CDR3 is TGTGCCAGCAGTTTGGGGGACAGAACTAACACCGGGGAGCTGTTTTTT. The chain employs TRBV12-3 or TRBV12-4 and TRBJ2-2; TRBD1 matches 7 bases. With V trimmed by 3 bases and J by 2 bases, 6 bases remained unmatched. The CDR3 runs 16 residues.

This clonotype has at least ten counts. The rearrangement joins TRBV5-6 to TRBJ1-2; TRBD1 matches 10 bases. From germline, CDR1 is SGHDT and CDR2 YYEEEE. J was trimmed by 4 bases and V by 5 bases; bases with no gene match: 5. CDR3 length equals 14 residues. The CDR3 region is CASRVTGGGYGYTF. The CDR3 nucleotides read TGTGCCAGCAGAGTGACAGGGGGCGGCTATGGCTACACCTTC.

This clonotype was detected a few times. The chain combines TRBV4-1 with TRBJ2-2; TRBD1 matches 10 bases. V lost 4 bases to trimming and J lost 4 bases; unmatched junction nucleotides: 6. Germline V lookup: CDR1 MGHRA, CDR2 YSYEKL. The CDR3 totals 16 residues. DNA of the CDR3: TGCGCCAGCAGCCGAGGGGGACAGGGGAGCACCGGGGAGCTGTTTTTT. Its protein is CASSRGGQGSTGELFF.

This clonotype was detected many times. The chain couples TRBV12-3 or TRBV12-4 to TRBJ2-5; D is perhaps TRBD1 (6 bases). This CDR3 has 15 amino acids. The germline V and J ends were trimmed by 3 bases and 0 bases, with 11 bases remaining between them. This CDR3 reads CASSLRQGHQETQYF. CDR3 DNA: TGTGCCAGCAGTTTGCGGCAGGGGCACCAAGAGACCCAGTACTTC.

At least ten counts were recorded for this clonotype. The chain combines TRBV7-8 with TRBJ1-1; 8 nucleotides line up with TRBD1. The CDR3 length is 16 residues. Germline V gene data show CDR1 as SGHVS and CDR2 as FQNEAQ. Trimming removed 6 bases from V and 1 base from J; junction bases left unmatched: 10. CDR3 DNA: TGTGCCAGCAGTTCGACAGGGGAGGGGAGGAACACTGAAGCTTTCTTT. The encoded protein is CASSSTGEGRNTEAFF.

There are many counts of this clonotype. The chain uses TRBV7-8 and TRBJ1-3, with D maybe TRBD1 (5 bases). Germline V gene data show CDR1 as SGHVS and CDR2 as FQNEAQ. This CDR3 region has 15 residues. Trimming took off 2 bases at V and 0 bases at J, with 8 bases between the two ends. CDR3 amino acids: CASSLQGFSGNTIYF. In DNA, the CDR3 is TGTGCCAGCAGCTTACAGGGCTTCTCTGGAAACACCATATATTTT.

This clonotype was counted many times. CDR3 in DNA: TGTGCCAGCAGGAGCCGGGACAGGGTTTTCAATGAGCAGTTCTTC. Translation: CASRSRDRVFNEQFF. The genes are TRBV6-6 and TRBJ2-1; 9 nucleotides align to TRBD1. The trim removed 6 bases at V and 6 bases at J, leaving 9 bases unmatched. The CDR3 contains 15 residues. CDR1 and CDR2 from the germline V gene are MNHNY and SVGAGI (reference sequence).